What follows describes a single T cell receptor (beta chain). Its antigen remains unknown. These data are taken from a study of cytomegalovirus exposure and HLA in healthy donors. Though nominally healthy at sampling, donors likely had unrecorded immune exposures. Germline loops: CDR1 MNHEY, CDR2 SMNVEV (reference sequence). This CDR3 region has 16 residues. Unmatched junction bases numbered 7, after V lost 4 bases and J lost 2 bases. Study-level points and caveats: The listing of 150 or so TCR beta chains classed them as cytomegalovirus-associated. Later on, analysis showed that most CMV-associated TCR beta chains appeared to be HLA-restricted. In most subjects, TCR beta sequences reportedly gave accurate predictions of HLA-A and HLA-B alleles.

A multiplex PCR was run with 60 Vbeta primers and 13 Jbeta primers. Clones were read by immunoSEQ multiplex PCR, and TCRdb kept only the in-frame ones, dropping some. This table has 150,000 to 200,000 clones, approximately 81% appearing once. The V and J genes are TRBV27 and TRBJ2-1; 8 nucleotides line up with TRBD2. This sequence was found in a man aged 25 to 45 in good health and CMV-seropositive. Material for sequencing was PBMCs. In DNA, the CDR3 is TGTGCCAGCAGTTCTTCAGCGGGAGAGGCCTACAATGAGCAGTTCTTC. Encoded protein: CASSSSAGEAYNEQFF.